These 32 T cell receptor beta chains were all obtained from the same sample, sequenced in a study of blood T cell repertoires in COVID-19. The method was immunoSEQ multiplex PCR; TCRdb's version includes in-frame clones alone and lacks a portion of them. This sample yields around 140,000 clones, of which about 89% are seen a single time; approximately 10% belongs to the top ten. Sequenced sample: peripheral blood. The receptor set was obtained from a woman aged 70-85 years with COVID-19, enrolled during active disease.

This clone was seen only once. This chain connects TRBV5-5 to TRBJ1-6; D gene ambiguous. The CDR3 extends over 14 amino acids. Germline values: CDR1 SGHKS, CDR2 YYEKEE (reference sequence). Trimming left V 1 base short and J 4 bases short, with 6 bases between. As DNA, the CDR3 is TGTGCCAGCAGCTTGACGGGTTATAATTCACCCCTCCACTTT. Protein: CASSLTGYNSPLHF.

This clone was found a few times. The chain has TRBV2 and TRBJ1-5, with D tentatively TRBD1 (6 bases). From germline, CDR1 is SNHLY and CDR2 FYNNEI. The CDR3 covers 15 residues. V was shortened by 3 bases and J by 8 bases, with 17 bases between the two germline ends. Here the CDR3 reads CASSEGPGRGEPQHF. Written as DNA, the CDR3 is TGTGCCAGCAGTGAGGGACCCGGGAGGGGGGAGCCCCAGCATTTT.

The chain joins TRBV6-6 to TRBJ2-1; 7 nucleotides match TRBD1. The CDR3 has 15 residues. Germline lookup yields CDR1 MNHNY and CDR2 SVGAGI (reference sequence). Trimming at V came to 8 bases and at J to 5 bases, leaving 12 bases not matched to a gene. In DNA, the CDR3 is TGTGCCAGCGGCCGGATGACACAGGGGAACAATGAGCAGTTCTTC. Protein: CASGRMTQGNNEQFF.

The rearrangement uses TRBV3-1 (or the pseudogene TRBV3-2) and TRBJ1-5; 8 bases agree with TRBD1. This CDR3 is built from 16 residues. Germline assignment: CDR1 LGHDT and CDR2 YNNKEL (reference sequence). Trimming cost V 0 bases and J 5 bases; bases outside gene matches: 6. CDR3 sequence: CASSQEGTGKHQPQHF. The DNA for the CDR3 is TGTGCCAGCAGCCAAGAGGGGACAGGTAAACATCAGCCCCAGCATTTT.

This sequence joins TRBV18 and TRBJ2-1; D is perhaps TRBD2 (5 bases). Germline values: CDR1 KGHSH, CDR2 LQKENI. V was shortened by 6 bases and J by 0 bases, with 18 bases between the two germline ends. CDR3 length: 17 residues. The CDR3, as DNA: TGTGCCAGCTCCCCATTGGACTCCCCGAGCTCCTACAATGAGCAGTTCTTC. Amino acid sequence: CASSPLDSPSSYNEQFF.

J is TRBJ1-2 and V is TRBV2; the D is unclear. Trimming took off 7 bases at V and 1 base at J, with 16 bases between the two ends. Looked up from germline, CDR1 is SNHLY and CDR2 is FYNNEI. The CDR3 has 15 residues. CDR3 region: CASTSDKAINYGYTF. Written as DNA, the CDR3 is TGTGCCAGCACTTCAGACAAAGCCATTAACTATGGCTACACCTTC.

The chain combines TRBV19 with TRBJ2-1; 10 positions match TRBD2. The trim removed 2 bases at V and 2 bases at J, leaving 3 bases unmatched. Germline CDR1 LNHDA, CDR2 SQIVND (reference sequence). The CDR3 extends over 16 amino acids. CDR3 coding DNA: TGTGCCAGTAGTATATTAGCGGGGGGCCCCTACAATGAGCAGTTCTTC. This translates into CASSILAGGPYNEQFF.

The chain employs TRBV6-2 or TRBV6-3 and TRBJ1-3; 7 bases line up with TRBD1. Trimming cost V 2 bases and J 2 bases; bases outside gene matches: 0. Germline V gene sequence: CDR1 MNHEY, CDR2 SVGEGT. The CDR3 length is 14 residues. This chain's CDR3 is CASSYGTAGNTIYF. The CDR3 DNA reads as TGTGCCAGCAGTTACGGGACAGCTGGAAACACCATATATTTT.

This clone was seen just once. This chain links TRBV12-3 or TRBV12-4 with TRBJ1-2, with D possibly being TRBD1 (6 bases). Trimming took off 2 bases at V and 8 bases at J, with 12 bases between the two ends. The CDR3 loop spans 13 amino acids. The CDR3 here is CASSLRGAQGYTF. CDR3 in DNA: TGTGCCAGCAGTTTACGGGGGGCTCAGGGCTACACCTTC.

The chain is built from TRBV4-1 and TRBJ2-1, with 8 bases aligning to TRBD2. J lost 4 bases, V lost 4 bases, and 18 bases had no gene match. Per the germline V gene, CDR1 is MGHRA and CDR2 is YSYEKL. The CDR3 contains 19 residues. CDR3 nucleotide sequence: TGCGCCAGCAGCCTACGGGCGGGGGGAAGTCAGGGCGCGTACAATGAGCAGTTCTTC. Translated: CASSLRAGGSQGAYNEQFF.

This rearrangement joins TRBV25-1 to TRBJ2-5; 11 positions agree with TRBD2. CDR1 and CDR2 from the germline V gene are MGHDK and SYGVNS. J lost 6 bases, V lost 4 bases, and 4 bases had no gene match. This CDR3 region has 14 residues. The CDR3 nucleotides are TGTGCCAGCAGTGCTAGCGGGGGGAAGAAGACCCAGTACTTC. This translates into CASSASGGKKTQYF.

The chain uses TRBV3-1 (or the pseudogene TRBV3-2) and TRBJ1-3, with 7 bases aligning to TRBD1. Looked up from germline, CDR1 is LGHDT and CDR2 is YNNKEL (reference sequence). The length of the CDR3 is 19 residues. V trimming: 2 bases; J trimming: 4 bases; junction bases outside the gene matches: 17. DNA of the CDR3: TGTGCCAGCAGCCAAAGGGGGCGGGGCCTGAAAGCTCCGGGAAACACCATATATTTT. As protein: CASSQRGRGLKAPGNTIYF.

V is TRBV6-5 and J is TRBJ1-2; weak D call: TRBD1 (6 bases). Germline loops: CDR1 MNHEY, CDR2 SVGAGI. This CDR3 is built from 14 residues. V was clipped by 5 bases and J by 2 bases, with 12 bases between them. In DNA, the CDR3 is TGTGCCAGCAGTAGAATAGGGGGAAACTATGGCTACACCTTC. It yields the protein CASSRIGGNYGYTF.

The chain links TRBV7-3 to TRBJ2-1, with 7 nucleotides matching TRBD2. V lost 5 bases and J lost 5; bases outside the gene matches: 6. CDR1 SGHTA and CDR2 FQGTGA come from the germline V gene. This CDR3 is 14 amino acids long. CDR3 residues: CASSLSGGNNEQFF. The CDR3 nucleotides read TGTGCCAGCAGCCTATCCGGGGGGAACAATGAGCAGTTCTTC.

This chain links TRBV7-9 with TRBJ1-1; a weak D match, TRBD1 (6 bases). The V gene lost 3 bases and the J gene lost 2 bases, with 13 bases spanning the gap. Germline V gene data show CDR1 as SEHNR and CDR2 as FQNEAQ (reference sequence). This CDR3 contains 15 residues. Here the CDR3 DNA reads TGTGCCAGCAGCTTCATCACAGGGATCAACACTGAAGCTTTCTTT. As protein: CASSFITGINTEAFF.

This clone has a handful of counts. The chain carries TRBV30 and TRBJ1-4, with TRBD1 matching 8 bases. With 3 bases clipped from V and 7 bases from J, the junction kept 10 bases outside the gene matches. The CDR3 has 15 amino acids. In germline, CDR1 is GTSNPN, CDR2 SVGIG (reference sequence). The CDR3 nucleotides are TGTGCCTGGAGCGCTGACAGGGGCGGTCTTGAAAAACTGTTTTTT. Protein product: CAWSADRGGLEKLFF.

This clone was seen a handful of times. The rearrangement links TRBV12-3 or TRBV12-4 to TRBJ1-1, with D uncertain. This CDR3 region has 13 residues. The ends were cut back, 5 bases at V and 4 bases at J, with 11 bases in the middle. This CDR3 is CASSKGGGTEAFF. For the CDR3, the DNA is TGTGCCAGCAGTAAGGGCGGAGGCACTGAAGCTTTCTTT.

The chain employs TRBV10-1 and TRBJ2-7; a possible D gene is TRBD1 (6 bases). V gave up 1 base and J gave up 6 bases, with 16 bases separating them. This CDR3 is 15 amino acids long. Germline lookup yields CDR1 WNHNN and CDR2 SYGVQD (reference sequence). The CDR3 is CASSEYGHREREQYF. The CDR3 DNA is TGCGCCAGCAGTGAGTACGGCCACAGGGAGCGCGAGCAGTACTTC.

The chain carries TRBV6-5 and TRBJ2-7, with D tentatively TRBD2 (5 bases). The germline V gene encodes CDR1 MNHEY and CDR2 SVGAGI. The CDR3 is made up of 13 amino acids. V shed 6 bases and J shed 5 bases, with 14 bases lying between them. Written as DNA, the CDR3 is TGTGCCAGCAGACCCACGGGGAAAGACGAGCAGTACTTC. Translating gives CASRPTGKDEQYF.

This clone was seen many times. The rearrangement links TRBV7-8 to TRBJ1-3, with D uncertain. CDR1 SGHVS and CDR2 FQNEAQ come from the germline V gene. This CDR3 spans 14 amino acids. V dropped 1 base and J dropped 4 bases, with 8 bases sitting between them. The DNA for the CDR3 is TGTGCCAGCAGCTTAGACAGTACAGGAAACACCATATATTTT. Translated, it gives CASSLDSTGNTIYF.

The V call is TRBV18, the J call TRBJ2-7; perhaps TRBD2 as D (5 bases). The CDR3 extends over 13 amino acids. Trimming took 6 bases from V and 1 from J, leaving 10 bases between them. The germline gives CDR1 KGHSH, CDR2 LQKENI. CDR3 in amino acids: CASSPPGSYEQYF. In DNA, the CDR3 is TGTGCCAGCTCTCCCCCGGGGTCCTACGAGCAGTACTTC.

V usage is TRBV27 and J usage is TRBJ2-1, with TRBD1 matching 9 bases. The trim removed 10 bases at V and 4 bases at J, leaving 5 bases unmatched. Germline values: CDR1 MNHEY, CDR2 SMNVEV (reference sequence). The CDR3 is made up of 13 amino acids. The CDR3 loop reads CATKQGAYNEQFF. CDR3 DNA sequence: TGTGCCACCAAACAGGGGGCATACAATGAGCAGTTCTTC.

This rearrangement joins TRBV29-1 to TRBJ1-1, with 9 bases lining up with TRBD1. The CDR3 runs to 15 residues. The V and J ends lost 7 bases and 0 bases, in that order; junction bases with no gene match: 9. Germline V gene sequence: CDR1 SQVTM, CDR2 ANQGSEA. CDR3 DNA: TGCAGCGGGACAGGGGTTAGGAGAATGAACACTGAAGCTTTCTTT. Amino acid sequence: CSGTGVRRMNTEAFF.

CDR3 amino acids: CASNPLAGEQETQYF. For the CDR3, the DNA is TGTGCCAGCAACCCACTAGCGGGGGAACAAGAGACCCAGTACTTC. This chain connects TRBV6-5 to TRBJ2-5, with 11 bases that match TRBD2. Germline V lookup: CDR1 MNHEY, CDR2 SVGAGI. CDR3 length: 15 amino acids. Unmatched junction bases numbered 6, after V lost 7 bases and J lost 2 bases.

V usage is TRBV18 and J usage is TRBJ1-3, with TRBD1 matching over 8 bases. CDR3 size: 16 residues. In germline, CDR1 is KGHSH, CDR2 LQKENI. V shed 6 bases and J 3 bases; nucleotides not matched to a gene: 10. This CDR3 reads CASSLQGALVGNTIYF. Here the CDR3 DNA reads TGTGCCAGCTCGCTTCAGGGGGCTCTGGTTGGAAACACCATATATTTT.

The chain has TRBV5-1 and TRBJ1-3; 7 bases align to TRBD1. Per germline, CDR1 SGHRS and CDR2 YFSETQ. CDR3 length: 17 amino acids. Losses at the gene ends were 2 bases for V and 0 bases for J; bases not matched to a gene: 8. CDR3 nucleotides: TGCGCCAGCAGCTTATCCGGACAGGCTATCTCTGGAAACACCATATATTTT. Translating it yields CASSLSGQAISGNTIYF.

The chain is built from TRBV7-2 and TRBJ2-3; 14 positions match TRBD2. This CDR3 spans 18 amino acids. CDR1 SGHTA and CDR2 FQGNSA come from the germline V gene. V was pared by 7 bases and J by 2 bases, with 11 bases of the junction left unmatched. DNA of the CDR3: TGTGCCAGCATGCGATCCGGACTAGCGGGGGGTCCCACAGATACGCAGTATTTT. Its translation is CASMRSGLAGGPTDTQYF.

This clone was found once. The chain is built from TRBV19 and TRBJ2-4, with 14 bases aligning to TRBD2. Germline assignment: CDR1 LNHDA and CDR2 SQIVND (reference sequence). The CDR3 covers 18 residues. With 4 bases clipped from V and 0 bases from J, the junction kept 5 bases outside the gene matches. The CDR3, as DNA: TGTGCCAGTAGTACTGGACTAGCGGGGGGCGTAGCCAAAAACATTCAGTACTTC. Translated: CASSTGLAGGVAKNIQYF.

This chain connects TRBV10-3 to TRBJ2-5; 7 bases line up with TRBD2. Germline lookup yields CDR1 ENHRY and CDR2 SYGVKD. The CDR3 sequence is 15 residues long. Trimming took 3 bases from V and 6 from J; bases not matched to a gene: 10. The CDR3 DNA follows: TGTGCCATCAGTGACGTCCCGGCGGGGGTCAAGACCCAGTACTTC. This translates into CAISDVPAGVKTQYF.

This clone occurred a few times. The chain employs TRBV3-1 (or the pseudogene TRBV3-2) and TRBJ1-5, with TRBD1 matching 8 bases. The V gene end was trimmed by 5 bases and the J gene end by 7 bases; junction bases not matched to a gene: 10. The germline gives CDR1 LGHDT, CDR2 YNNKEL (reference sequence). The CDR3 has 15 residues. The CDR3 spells CASSKGLQGEQPQHF. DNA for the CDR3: TGTGCCAGCAGCAAAGGATTACAGGGGGAGCAGCCCCAGCATTTT.

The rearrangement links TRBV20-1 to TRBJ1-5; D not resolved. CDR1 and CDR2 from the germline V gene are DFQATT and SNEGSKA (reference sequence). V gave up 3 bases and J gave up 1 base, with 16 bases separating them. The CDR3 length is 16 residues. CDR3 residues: CSASGPGGQSNQPQHF. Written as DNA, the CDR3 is TGCAGTGCTAGTGGGCCAGGCGGGCAGAGCAATCAGCCCCAGCATTTT.

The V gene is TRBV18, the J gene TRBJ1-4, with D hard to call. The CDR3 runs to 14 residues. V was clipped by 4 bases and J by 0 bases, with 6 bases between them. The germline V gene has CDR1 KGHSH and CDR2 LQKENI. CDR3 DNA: TGTGCCAGCTCACACACAGCAACTAATGAAAAACTGTTTTTT. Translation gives CASSHTATNEKLFF.